The source of this TCR beta chain is a study of human T cells and chemical hapten exposure. Only a few counts were recorded for this clonotype. Each CDR3 protein gets one entry after TCRdb re-called the RACE reads with MiXCR. Among around 100,000 distinct CDR3 sequences listed, about 10% were seen once. The time point here: patch test 1, 2 weeks after DPC sensitization. Documented treatment: therapeutic diphenylcyclopropenone sensitization with weekly scalp DPC. Sequencing used whole blood, obtained in connection with sensitization to the hapten diphenylcyclopropenone (DPC). This clonotype originated in a woman in her thirties or forties with alopecia areata. Some clones in this sample may be carry-over from other donors' samples.

CDR3 amino acids: CASSPRQGGGADSPLHF. The CDR3 DNA reads TGTGCCAGCAGCCCGAGACAGGGGGGGGGTGCGGATTCACCCCTCCACTTT. The chain couples TRBV4-2 to TRBJ1-6; 9 bases are shared with TRBD1. CDR3 length equals 17 residues. Germline V gives CDR1 LGHNA, CDR2 YNFKEQ. The V segment lost 4 bases and the J segment 8 bases; nucleotides outside the gene matches: 12.